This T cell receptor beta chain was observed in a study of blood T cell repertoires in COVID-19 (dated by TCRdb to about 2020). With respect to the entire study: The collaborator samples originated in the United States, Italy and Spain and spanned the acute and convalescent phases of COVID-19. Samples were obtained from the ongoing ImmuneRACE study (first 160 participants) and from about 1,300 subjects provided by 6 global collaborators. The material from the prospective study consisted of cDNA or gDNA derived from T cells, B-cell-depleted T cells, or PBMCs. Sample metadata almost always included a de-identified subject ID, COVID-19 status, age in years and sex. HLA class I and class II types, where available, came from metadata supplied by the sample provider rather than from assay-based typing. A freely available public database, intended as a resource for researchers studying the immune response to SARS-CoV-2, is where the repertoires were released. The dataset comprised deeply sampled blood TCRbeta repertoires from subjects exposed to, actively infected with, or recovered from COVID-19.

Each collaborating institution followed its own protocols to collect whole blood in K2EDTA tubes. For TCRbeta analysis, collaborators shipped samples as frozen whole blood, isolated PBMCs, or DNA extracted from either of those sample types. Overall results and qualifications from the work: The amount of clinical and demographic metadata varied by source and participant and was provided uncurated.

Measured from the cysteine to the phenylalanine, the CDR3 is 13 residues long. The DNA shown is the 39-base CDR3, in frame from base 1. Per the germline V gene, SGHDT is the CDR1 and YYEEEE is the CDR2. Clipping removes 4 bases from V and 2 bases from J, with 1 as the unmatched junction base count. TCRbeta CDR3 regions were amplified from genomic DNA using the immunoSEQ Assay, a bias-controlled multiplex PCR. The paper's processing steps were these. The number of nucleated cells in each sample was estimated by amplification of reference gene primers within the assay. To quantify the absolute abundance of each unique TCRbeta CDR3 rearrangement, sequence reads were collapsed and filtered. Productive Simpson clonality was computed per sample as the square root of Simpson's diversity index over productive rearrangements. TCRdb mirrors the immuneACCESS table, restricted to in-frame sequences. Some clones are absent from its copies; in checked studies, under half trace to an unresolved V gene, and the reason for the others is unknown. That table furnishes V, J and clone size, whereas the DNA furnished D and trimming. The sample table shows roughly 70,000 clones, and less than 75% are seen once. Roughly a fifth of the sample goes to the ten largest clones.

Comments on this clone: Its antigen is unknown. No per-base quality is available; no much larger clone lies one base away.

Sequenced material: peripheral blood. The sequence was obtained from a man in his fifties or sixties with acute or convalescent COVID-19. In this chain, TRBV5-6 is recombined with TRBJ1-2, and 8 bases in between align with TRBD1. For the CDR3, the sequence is CASSGQGNYGYTF. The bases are TGTGCCAGCAGCGGACAGGGCAACTATGGCTACACCTTC.